This T cell receptor beta chain appears in the sequencing data of a study of blood T cell repertoires in COVID-19. The V gene's germline CDR1 is SGHNT and CDR2 YENEEA. Trimming removed 3 bases from V and 0 bases from J; junction bases left unmatched: 11. The CDR3 is made up of 18 amino acids. Methods used by the authors: By means of reference gene primer amplification, nucleated cell counts were estimated. The protocol was immunoSEQ multiplex PCR, while the TCRdb copy is restricted to in-frame clones and leaves out a portion. V and J calls and clone size follow that table, whereas D and trimming were derived from the DNA. The sample has about 150,000 clones, approximately 85% seen once.

Sequences were obtained from peripheral blood. The rearrangement joins TRBV11-3 to TRBJ1-3; 7 bases map to TRBD1. The clonotype was recovered from a man in his fifties or sixties with COVID-19, enrolled during active disease. Here the CDR3 DNA reads TGTGCCAGCAGCTTCCTCACAGGGGACACGGGCTCTGGAAACACCATATATTTT. Encoded protein: CASSFLTGDTGSGNTIYF.